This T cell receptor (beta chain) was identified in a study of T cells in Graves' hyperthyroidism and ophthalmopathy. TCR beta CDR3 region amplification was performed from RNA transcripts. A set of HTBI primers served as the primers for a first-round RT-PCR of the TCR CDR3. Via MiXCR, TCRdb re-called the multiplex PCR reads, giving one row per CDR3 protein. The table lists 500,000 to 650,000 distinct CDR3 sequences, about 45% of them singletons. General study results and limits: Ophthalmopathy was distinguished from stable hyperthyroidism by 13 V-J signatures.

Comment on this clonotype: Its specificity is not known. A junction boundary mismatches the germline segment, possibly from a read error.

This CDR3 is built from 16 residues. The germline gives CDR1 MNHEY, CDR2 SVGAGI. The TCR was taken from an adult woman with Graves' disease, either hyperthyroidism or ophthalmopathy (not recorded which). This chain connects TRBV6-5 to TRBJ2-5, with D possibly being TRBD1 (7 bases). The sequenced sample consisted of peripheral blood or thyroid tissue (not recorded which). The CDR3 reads CAISDPTGRYQETQYF. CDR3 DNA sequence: TGTGCCATCAGTGACCCGACAGGGAGGTACCAAGAGACCCAGTACTTC.